Listed below are T cell receptor beta chains from one sample, sequenced in a study of T-cell reconstitution after alpha-beta-depleted transplantation in children. TCRdb recomputed calls from the PCR reads with MiXCR, one row per CDR3 protein. The sample yields approximately 420,000 distinct CDR3 sequences, roughly a tenth seen once. This material consisted of PBMCs from the stem cell graft donor, taken from the stem cell graft. Every receptor here comes from a human donor who donated a stem cell graft to a child with acute myeloid leukemia. CDR3s include the opening cysteine and the closing phenylalanine or tryptophan. Fields, in order: J gene, D gene, V gene, clone size, CDR3 protein, CDR3 DNA. A D gene is named only where the DNA matches it firmly. Only some rows state a clone size, as once, few, many or a class for expanded clones.

>TRBJ2-3|TRBD1|TRBV2|.
CASSGDRGSVGDTQYF
TGTGCCAGCAGTGGAGACAGGGGTTCCGTGGGAGATACGCAGTATTTT
>TRBJ2-7|.|TRBV29-1|many
CSVEWAGSSYEQYF
TGCAGCGTTGAATGGGCTGGAAGCTCCTACGAGCAGTACTTC
>TRBJ1-5|.|TRBV12-3/TRBV12-4|many
CASSLLNQPQHF
TGTGCCAGCAGTTTGTTAAATCAGCCCCAGCATTTT
>TRBJ2-5|.|TRBV20-1|few
CSARRLGDKETQYF
TGCAGTGCCCGAAGACTAGGAGATAAAGAGACCCAGTACTTC
>TRBJ1-5|TRBD1|TRBV27|many
CASSVQTGTGVVQPQHF
TGTGCCAGCAGCGTTCAGACCGGGACAGGGGTTGTTCAGCCCCAGCATTTT
>TRBJ2-7|TRBD2|TRBV20-1|.
CSAPISGSDEQYF
TGCAGTGCCCCGATTAGCGGGAGTGATGAGCAGTACTTC
>TRBJ1-5|.|TRBV12-5|.
CASGRGGYSNQPQHF
TGTGCTAGTGGCCGGGGGGGTTATAGCAATCAGCCCCAGCATTTT
>TRBJ1-1|TRBD1|TRBV12-3/TRBV12-4|few
CASSFTIRGQVTEAFF
TGTGCCAGCAGTTTTACGATCAGGGGGCAGGTCACTGAAGCTTTCTTT
>TRBJ2-2|TRBD2|TRBV20-1|many
CSARGSGGFGTGELFF
TGCAGTGCTAGGGGTTCGGGAGGGTTTGGCACCGGGGAGCTGTTTTTT
>TRBJ2-7|TRBD1|TRBV20-1|.
CSAPGQGEGYSYEQYF
TGCAGTGCTCCGGGACAGGGAGAGGGTTACTCCTACGAGCAGTACTTC
>TRBJ2-1|TRBD1|TRBV7-9|few
CASSEPGQVYEQFF
TGTGCCAGCAGTGAACCGGGACAGGTTTATGAGCAGTTCTTC
>TRBJ2-3|TRBD2|TRBV4-2|few
CASSQGNGGGADTQYF
TGTGCCAGCAGCCAAGGGAACGGGGGGGGCGCAGATACGCAGTATTTT
>TRBJ2-5|.|TRBV6-1|.
CASTLTGTYQETQYF
TGTGCCAGCACCCTGACAGGCACGTACCAAGAGACCCAGTACTTC
>TRBJ1-1|.|TRBV7-6|few
CASSLAVFQNGELNTEAFF
TGTGCCAGCAGCTTAGCGGTATTCCAAAATGGCGAATTAAACACTGAAGCTTTCTTT
>TRBJ1-5|.|TRBV20-1|many
CSAREDSNQPQHF
TGCAGTGCTAGAGAGGATAGCAATCAGCCCCAGCATTTT
>TRBJ2-1|TRBD2|TRBV20-1|.
CSARVLAGVGNEQFF
TGCAGTGCTAGGGTACTAGCGGGAGTTGGCAATGAGCAGTTCTTC
>TRBJ1-1|TRBD1|TRBV6-1|few
CASSEAVRGGLNTEAFF
TGTGCCAGCAGTGAAGCGGTCAGGGGGGGATTGAACACTGAAGCTTTCTTT
>TRBJ2-5|TRBD2|TRBV27|few
CASSLSPLAGEWGTQYF
TGTGCCAGCAGTTTATCCCCCCTAGCGGGGGAGTGGGGGACCCAGTACTTC
>TRBJ2-5|TRBD2|TRBV5-1|few
CASASLSAGEETQYF
TGCGCCAGCGCGTCTCTTTCCGCGGGGGAAGAGACCCAGTACTTC
>TRBJ1-1|.|TRBV5-1|few
CASSLRRGDTEAFF
TGCGCCAGCAGCTTAAGACGCGGGGACACTGAAGCTTTCTTT